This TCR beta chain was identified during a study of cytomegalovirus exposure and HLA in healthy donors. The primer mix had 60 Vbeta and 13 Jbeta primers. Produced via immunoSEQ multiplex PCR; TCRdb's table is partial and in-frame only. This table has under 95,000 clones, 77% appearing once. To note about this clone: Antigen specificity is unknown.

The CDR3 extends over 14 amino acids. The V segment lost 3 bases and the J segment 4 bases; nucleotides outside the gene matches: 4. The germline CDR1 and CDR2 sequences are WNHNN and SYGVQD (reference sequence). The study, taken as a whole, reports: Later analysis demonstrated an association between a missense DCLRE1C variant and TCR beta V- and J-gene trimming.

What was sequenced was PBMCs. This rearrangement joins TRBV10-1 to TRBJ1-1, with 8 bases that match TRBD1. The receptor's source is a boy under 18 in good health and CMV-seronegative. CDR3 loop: CASSDQGAGTEAFF. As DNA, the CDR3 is TGCGCCAGCAGTGATCAGGGGGCAGGCACTGAAGCTTTCTTT.